This T cell receptor beta chain was identified during a study of molecular identifiers for immune sequencing clone quantification. The CDR3 totals 14 residues. The V and J ends lost 1 base and 7 bases respectively, with 11 bases between them. The germline CDR1 and CDR2 sequences are DFQATT and SNEGSKA (reference sequence). This clonotype was observed a few times. MiXCR, applied by TCRdb to the PCR reads, yields one record per CDR3 protein. The sample shows over 85,000 distinct CDR3 sequences, 35% of them seen only once. The genes are TRBV20-1 and TRBJ1-6; D is uncertain. The sequence came from a human donor in good health. Some libraries in this study had Jurkat cell RNA spiked in. Material for sequencing was naive CD8+ T cells from blood, with Jurkat cell RNA spiked in. Subset in this sample: FACS-sorted CD8+CD4-CCR7+CD45RA+ naive T cells. CDR3 DNA: TGCAGTGCTAGAGCTGGTGGCTTAAATTCACCCCTCCACTTT. Protein product: CSARAGGLNSPLHF.